A few counts support the clone carrying this T cell receptor beta chain. Its target is not known. TCRdb redid the calling of the 5' RACE reads with MiXCR, one entry per CDR3 protein. The sample yields hundreds of thousands of distinct CDR3 sequences, around 13% seen once. CDR1 SGHTA and CDR2 FQGNSA come from the germline V gene. Trimming removed 6 bases from V and 0 bases from J, with 6 bases in between. This CDR3 region has 13 residues. The entry originates in a study of T-cell memory formation after mild COVID-19. The study's findings and limits: CD4+ bias marked clones expanding day 15 to 37, unlike balanced contracting clones.

This sequence joins TRBV7-2 and TRBJ1-5, with D hard to call. Specimen: PBMCs or a T cell subset sorted from them (not recorded which). The receptor was derived from a man between 18 and 29 years old who had mild COVID-19 (a few samples of this study predate the infection). Cell type and time point are not known. CDR3 sequence reads: CASRDFSNQPQHF. As DNA, the CDR3 is TGTGCCAGCAGGGATTTTAGCAATCAGCCCCAGCATTTT.